Below, 15 T cell receptor beta chains from the same sample are listed, as sequenced in a study of blood T cells in healthy people across ages. Primed by a sample-barcoded 5' primer and a J-beta primer mix, a second PCR proceeded for about 6 to 12 cycles. TCRdb called the 5' RACE reads again in MiXCR, with one record for every CDR3 protein. The data hold approximately 830,000 distinct CDR3 sequences, with approximately 59% observed a single time. The sequencing input was blood. Receptors were obtained from a man aged 25 to 40 in good health.

The V and J genes are TRBV7-2 and TRBJ2-1; the D call may be TRBD1 or TRBD2 (5 bases each). Trimming pared 5 bases from V and 4 bases from J, leaving 18 bases between. The CDR3 loop spans 16 amino acids. Germline V gives CDR1 SGHTA, CDR2 FQGNSA. Written as DNA, the CDR3 is TGTGCCAGCAGCCTCTCCGGGACCCCCTTATACAATGAGCAGTTCTTC. Its translation is CASSLSGTPLYNEQFF.

The chain is built from TRBV4-3 and TRBJ1-6, with TRBD1 matching 7 bases. The CDR3 consists of 17 residues. The V gene's germline CDR1 is LGHNA and CDR2 YSLEER. Trimming cost V 5 bases and J 5 bases; bases outside gene matches: 12. CDR3 protein: CASSTQTGLKDNSPLHF. CDR3 DNA: TGCGCCAGCAGCACCCAGACAGGGCTAAAGGATAATTCACCCCTCCACTTT.

The chain has TRBV7-9 and TRBJ2-3; 7 nucleotides line up with TRBD1. The CDR3 loop spans 13 amino acids. In germline, CDR1 is SEHNR, CDR2 FQNEAQ (reference sequence). V dropped 10 bases and J dropped 6; count of bases not matched to a gene: 10. For the CDR3, the DNA is TGTGCCACCGGACAGGAAAGGCCTGATACGCAGTATTTT. As protein: CATGQERPDTQYF. The whole variable domain, filled in from reference TRBV7-9 and TRBJ2-3, reads DTGVSQNPRHKITKRGQNVTFRCDPISEHNRLYWYRQTLGQGPEFLTYFQNEAQLEKSRLLSDRFSAERPKGSFSTLEIQRTEQGDSAMYLCATGQERPDTQYFGPGTRLTVL.

CDR3: CASSFDSNYEQYF. The DNA of the CDR3 is TGCGCCAGCAGCTTTGACTCCAACTACGAGCAGTACTTC. V gene TRBV5-1 combines with J gene TRBJ2-4; D is undetermined. The J call is in doubt because the DNA end fits TRBJ2-7 better. The CDR3 totals 13 residues. Germline CDR1 and CDR2: SGHRS and YFSETQ.

The count of this clonotype is one. The CDR3 reads CASSSGAEQFF. The DNA of the CDR3 is TGTGCCAGCAGTAGCGGGGCTGAGCAGTTCTTC. The V and J genes are TRBV6-2 or TRBV6-3 and TRBJ2-1, with TRBD2 matching 7 bases. V was pared by 5 bases and J by 9 bases, with 1 base of the junction left unmatched. The CDR3 contains 11 residues. From germline, CDR1 is MNHEY and CDR2 SVGEGT.

This chain connects TRBV29-1 to TRBJ1-2, with D maybe TRBD1 (5 bases). In germline, CDR1 is SQVTM, CDR2 ANQGSEA. This CDR3 comprises 13 residues. V lost 7 bases to trimming and J lost 3 bases, with 15 bases between them. The DNA for the CDR3 is TGCAGCGCTAGGGCCCAGGGCCACTATGGCTACACCTTC. It encodes CSARAQGHYGYTF. The full variable domain, its missing parts supplied by reference TRBV29-1 and TRBJ1-2, is SAVISQKPSRDICQRGTSLTIQCQVDSQVTMMFWYRQQPGQSLTLIATANQGSEATYESGFVIDKFPISRPNLTFSTLTVSNMSPEDSSIYLCSARAQGHYGYTFGSGTRLTVV.

This clonotype was recorded at least ten times. The gene calls are TRBV29-1 and TRBJ1-1; a possible D gene is TRBD1 (5 bases). Germline CDR1 reads SQVTM; CDR2 reads ANQGSEA. Trimming pared 7 bases from V and 0 bases from J, leaving 18 bases between. The CDR3 has 15 amino acids. The CDR3 spells CSALLQGPVNTEAFF. CDR3 sequence (DNA): TGCAGCGCCCTCCTCCAGGGTCCCGTGAACACTGAAGCTTTCTTT. Filled out from reference TRBV29-1 and TRBJ1-1, the complete variable domain reads SAVISQKPSRDICQRGTSLTIQCQVDSQVTMMFWYRQQPGQSLTLIATANQGSEATYESGFVIDKFPISRPNLTFSTLTVSNMSPEDSSIYLCSALLQGPVNTEAFFGQGTRLTVV.

This chain connects TRBV29-1 to TRBJ1-1; TRBD1 aligns across 8 bases. The CDR3 is 13 residues long. With 6 bases clipped from V and 7 bases from J, the junction kept 10 bases outside the gene matches. The germline V gene encodes CDR1 SQVTM and CDR2 ANQGSEA. CDR3 in DNA: TGCAGCGTCCCCACAGGGGGAGTAAATGAAGCTTTCTTT. This gives the protein CSVPTGGVNEAFF.

The V call is TRBV28, the J call TRBJ2-5, with 8 bases matching TRBD1. There are 12 residues in the CDR3. The V and J ends lost 7 bases and 11 bases, in that order; junction bases with no gene match: 9. Germline CDR1 and CDR2: MDHEN and SYDVKM. CDR3 in DNA: TGTGCCAGCACACCGGACAGGGATGAGCAGTACTTC. It translates to CASTPDRDEQYF.

This clonotype was detected once. The chain combines TRBV4-2 with TRBJ2-5; D unclear. The J call may be mistaken, given a closer DNA end match to TRBJ2-7. In germline, CDR1 is LGHNA, CDR2 YNFKEQ. The CDR3 covers 14 residues. The CDR3 DNA is TGTGCCAGCAGCCAAGAAGCCCCCATCTACGAGCAGTACTTC. Protein: CASSQEAPIYEQYF.

A few counts support this clonotype. The CDR3 loop reads CASRPPYNEQFF. In DNA form, the CDR3 reads TGTGCCAGCAGACCCCCCTACAATGAGCAGTTCTTC. V usage is TRBV6-2 or TRBV6-3 and J usage is TRBJ2-1; D not resolved. Germline assignment: CDR1 MNHEY and CDR2 SVGEGT. Trimming stripped 6 bases from V and 2 bases from J, with 5 bases between. The CDR3 totals 12 residues.

The chain combines TRBV5-1 with TRBJ2-7, with a tentative D call TRBD2 (5 bases). Germline loops: CDR1 SGHRS, CDR2 YFSETQ. The CDR3 is made up of 13 amino acids. With 2 bases removed from V and 5 bases from J, the gap between germline ends came to 11 bases. This CDR3 reads CASSFSLADEQYF. DNA for the CDR3: TGCGCCAGCAGCTTTAGCCTAGCCGACGAGCAGTACTTC.

This clonotype was found a few times. The rearrangement joins TRBV5-1 to TRBJ2-1, with 7 bases lining up with TRBD2. From germline, CDR1 is SGHRS and CDR2 YFSETQ. V was clipped by 0 bases and J by 12 bases; unmatched bases: 12. The CDR3 is 15 residues long. The CDR3: CASSLEASGSRGQFF. The CDR3 coding sequence is TGCGCCAGCAGCTTGGAGGCTAGCGGATCCCGGGGGCAGTTCTTC.

This clonotype came up once. This chain uses TRBV5-8 with TRBJ1-2; possible D gene TRBD1, 5 bases. This CDR3 region has 13 residues. Germline V gene data show CDR1 as SGHTS and CDR2 as YDEGEE. Trimming removed 0 bases from V and 8 bases from J, with 11 bases in between. CDR3 DNA: TGTGCCAGCAGCTTGGATCTCGGGGCAGGCTACACCTTC. This codes for CASSLDLGAGYTF.

V and J are TRBV28 and TRBJ2-4; D might be TRBD2 (6 bases). Per the germline V gene, CDR1 is MDHEN and CDR2 is SYDVKM. Trimming left V 6 bases short and J 8 bases short, with 26 bases between. The CDR3 length is 17 residues. DNA for the CDR3: TGTGCCAGCAGCCTCCCGGGGGTCGGACATTGGACTTACATTCAGTACTTC. It is translated as CASSLPGVGHWTYIQYF.